This entry describes one TCR beta chain. This entry is derived from a study of somatic mutations in cytotoxic T cells in rheumatoid arthritis. V was pared by 2 bases and J by 6 bases, with 8 bases of the junction left unmatched. The germline gives CDR1 SQVTM, CDR2 ANQGSEA. The CDR3 length is 16 residues. Some clones are missing from TCRdb's copy, which holds only in-frame ones; the method was immunoSEQ multiplex PCR. The data show almost 20,000 clones, almost 85% seen once. Sequenced input: CD8+ T cells sorted from blood. The clonotype comes from a woman aged 45-65 years in good health. The chain links TRBV29-1 to TRBJ2-2; 11 positions agree with TRBD1. CDR3 sequence: CSVELPGQGGPGELFF. The CDR3 nucleotides are TGCAGCGTTGAACTCCCGGGACAGGGGGGTCCCGGGGAGCTGTTTTTT.